The 17 T cell receptor beta chains presented below share a single source sample, sequenced in a study of blood T cell repertoires in COVID-19. The assay was immunoSEQ multiplex PCR, and TCRdb's table has in-frame clones only and misses some. The sample contains around 100,000 clones, around 81% of which appear only once. Sample: peripheral blood. These receptors were obtained from a man aged 45-65 years with active or convalescent COVID-19.

In the case of this clone: This sample also contains other DNA sequences that code for the same CDR3. The chain links TRBV4-1 to TRBJ1-2, with 7 bases that match TRBD1. V shed 0 bases and J 8 bases; nucleotides not matched to a gene: 6. The CDR3 length is 14 residues. Germline CDR1 and CDR2: MGHRA and YSYEKL. The CDR3 region has the DNA TGCGCCAGCAGCCAAGAACAGGGGTCAGGGGGCTACACCTTC. It yields the protein CASSQEQGSGGYTF.

V is TRBV12-3 or TRBV12-4 and J is TRBJ2-7; D is uncertain. Trimming cost V 3 bases and J 6 bases, with 6 bases left between them. CDR3 length equals 11 residues. CDR3 nucleotide sequence: TGTGCCAGCAGTTTGGGCGCCGAGCAGTACTTC. Translating gives CASSLGAEQYF.

V is TRBV9 and J is TRBJ2-3; D might be TRBD1 (5 bases). The CDR3 is 14 residues long. The V gene lost 3 bases and the J gene lost 2 bases, with 10 bases spanning the gap. Germline values: CDR1 SGDLS, CDR2 YYNGEE. The CDR3 reads CASSATANTDTQYF. The CDR3 DNA reads TGTGCCAGCAGCGCGACAGCTAACACAGATACGCAGTATTTT. Based on the CDR3 plus reference TRBV9 and TRBJ2-3, the full variable domain is DSGVTQTPKHLITATGQRVTLRCSPRSGDLSVYWYQQSLDQGLQFLIQYYNGEERAKGNILERFSAQQFPDLHSELNLSSLELGDSALYFCASSATANTDTQYFGPGTRLTVL.

The rearrangement links TRBV5-1 to TRBJ2-3; possible D gene TRBD2, 5 bases. In germline, CDR1 is SGHRS, CDR2 YFSETQ. Trimming removed 4 bases at V and 6 bases at J, with 18 bases between. CDR3 length: 15 amino acids. In DNA form, the CDR3 reads TGCGCCAGCAGCGTAACCGGGATTCTGGGGGATACGCAGTATTTT. It encodes CASSVTGILGDTQYF.

The sample holds one count of this clone. V is TRBV6-5 and J is TRBJ2-7, with a tentative D call TRBD1 (5 bases). Germline CDR1 is MNHEY and CDR2 is SVGAGI. CDR3 length: 15 residues. With 8 bases removed from V and 2 bases from J, the gap between germline ends came to 19 bases. CDR3 amino acids: CASSPEGARTYEQYF. The CDR3 region has the DNA TGTGCCAGCTCCCCCGAAGGGGCTAGAACCTACGAGCAGTACTTC.

V gene TRBV4-2 combines with J gene TRBJ1-1; perhaps TRBD1 as D (5 bases). V was trimmed by 4 bases and J by 5 bases, leaving 14 bases between them. This CDR3 region has 14 residues. Germline V gene sequence: CDR1 LGHNA, CDR2 YNFKEQ. The CDR3: CASSRDQGRTEAFF. The CDR3 region has the DNA TGTGCCAGCAGCCGCGATCAGGGTCGGACTGAAGCTTTCTTT.

The V and J genes are TRBV10-3 and TRBJ2-3; TRBD2 agrees at 13 bases. Germline CDR1 reads ENHRY; CDR2 reads SYGVKD. After removal of 9 bases from V and 5 bases from J, the junction contained 2 bases not matched to a gene. This CDR3 region has 13 residues. CDR3 in amino acids: CAIGLAGEDTQYF. The DNA of the CDR3 is TGTGCCATTGGACTAGCGGGAGAAGATACGCAGTATTTT.

The chain uses TRBV6-5 and TRBJ1-5; a possible D gene is TRBD1 (5 bases). With 8 bases removed from V and 5 bases from J, the gap between germline ends came to 13 bases. CDR3 size: 13 residues. Germline V gene lookup returns CDR1 MNHEY and CDR2 SVGAGI. The CDR3 region has the DNA TGTGCCAGCCTGGGGGGATTACATCAGCCCCAGCATTTT. This encodes CASLGGLHQPQHF.

In this sample, this clone turned up once. J is TRBJ2-7 and V is TRBV12-2; the DNA was not used to check the table's D call, TRBD2. TRBV12-2 is shown as a pseudogene. The length of the CDR3 is 16 residues. CDR3 amino acids: CASRPSGTSGRHEQYF. CDR3 sequence (DNA): TGTGCAAGTCGCCCCAGCGGGACTAGCGGGAGACACGAGCAGTACTTC.

This clone appeared a single time. The J gene is TRBJ2-1, the V gene TRBV7-9, with TRBD1 matching over 9 bases. J gave up 4 bases and V 6 bases, and 7 bases lay outside the gene matches. Germline V gene lookup returns CDR1 SEHNR and CDR2 FQNEAQ (reference sequence). The CDR3 totals 15 residues. The CDR3 reads CASSLQGALYNEQFF. The CDR3 nucleotides read TGTGCCAGCAGTCTACAGGGGGCACTATACAATGAGCAGTTCTTC.

V is TRBV5-1 and J is TRBJ1-2, with TRBD1 matching 10 bases. CDR3 length equals 16 residues. V lost 1 base and J lost 6; bases outside the gene matches: 9. Germline V gives CDR1 SGHRS, CDR2 YFSETQ. The CDR3 spells CASSLRGQGVPDGYTF. Here the CDR3 DNA reads TGCGCCAGCAGCTTGAGAGGACAGGGGGTCCCTGATGGCTACACCTTC.

The chain uses TRBV6-5 and TRBJ2-5; 10 bases are shared with TRBD1. The CDR3 totals 15 residues. The germline V gene encodes CDR1 MNHEY and CDR2 SVGAGI. Trimming took 5 bases from V and 1 from J; bases not matched to a gene: 4. The CDR3 nucleotides are TGTGCCAGCAGTCCTAGGACAGGGGGCCAAGAGACCCAGTACTTC. Its translation: CASSPRTGGQETQYF.

On this clone itself: In the same sample, other DNA sequences code for this CDR3. The rearrangement links TRBV2 to TRBJ2-2; D call uncertain. This CDR3 spans 13 amino acids. The germline gives CDR1 SNHLY, CDR2 FYNNEI. V lost 3 bases to trimming and J lost 1 base, with 3 bases between them. The DNA for the CDR3 is TGTGCCAGCAGTGAGAGGAACACCGGGGAGCTGTTTTTT. Translated: CASSERNTGELFF.

CDR3 in amino acids: CAWSVGTTHYTGQFF. The CDR3 bases are TGTGCCTGGAGTGTAGGGACTACACACTACACTGGGCAGTTCTTC. J is TRBJ2-1 and V is TRBV30; 7 bases line up with TRBD2. CDR3 size: 15 residues. Germline V gene lookup returns CDR1 GTSNPN and CDR2 SVGIG (reference sequence). Trimming removed 0 bases from V and 12 bases from J; junction bases left unmatched: 14. The variable domain in full, completed from reference TRBV30 and TRBJ2-1, reads SQTIHQWPATLVQPVGSPLSLECTVEGTSNPNLYWYRQAAGRGLQLLFYSVGIGQISSEVPQNLSASRPQDRQFILSSKKLLLSDSGFYLCAWSVGTTHYTGQFFGPGTRLTVL.

This chain joins TRBV5-1 and TRBJ1-1, with a tentative D call TRBD1 (5 bases). The V end lost 4 bases, the J end lost 4 bases, and 14 bases lay between the germline ends. The CDR3 is 14 amino acids. Per germline, CDR1 SGHRS and CDR2 YFSETQ. The CDR3 region has the DNA TGCGCCAGCAGCCTGGAGGGGCGAAGCACTGAAGCTTTCTTT. Protein product: CASSLEGRSTEAFF.

This clone was observed a single time. The chain recombines TRBV21-1 with TRBJ2-6; TRBD1, the table's D call, was not compared with the DNA. TRBV21-1 is a pseudogene. This CDR3 comprises 15 residues. The CDR3 coding sequence is TGTGCCAGCAGCGACGACACCTCTGGGGCCAACGTCCTGACTTTC. Its translation is CASSDDTSGANVLTF.

This chain links TRBV19 with TRBJ2-7; TRBD2 agrees at 9 bases. CDR3 size: 13 residues. Germline trimming cut 10 bases from V and 7 bases from J; bases unmatched to any gene: 11. Germline lookup yields CDR1 LNHDA and CDR2 SQIVND (reference sequence). In DNA form, the CDR3 reads TGTGCCACTAACTTAGCGGGAGAGGGGGAGCAGTACTTC. As protein: CATNLAGEGEQYF.